This TCR beta chain was profiled in a study of cytomegalovirus exposure and HLA in healthy donors. With 3 bases clipped from V and 0 bases from J, the junction kept 11 bases outside the gene matches. Germline V gene sequence: CDR1 KGHSH, CDR2 LQKENI. CDR3 length equals 19 residues. A roughly 120-subject validation cohort, separate from the 666-subject first cohort, supplied the donors. Assay: immunoSEQ multiplex PCR; the TCRdb copy retains only in-frame clones and omits some. The sample lists 140,000 to 150,000 clones, 90% to 95% occurring once. The TCR sequence derives from a man between 18 and 29 years old in good health and CMV-seronegative. The chain combines TRBV18 with TRBJ2-3, with TRBD1 matching over 11 bases. Sequencing was performed on PBMCs. The DNA for the CDR3 is TGTGCCAGCTCACCCAGAGCGGGACAGGGGGTTCCTAGCACAGATACGCAGTATTTT. Amino acid sequence: CASSPRAGQGVPSTDTQYF.